Each of the 11 T cell receptor beta chains below was sequenced from the same sample in a study of T-cell reconstitution after alpha-beta-depleted transplantation in children. A library of TCRbeta sequences, prepared with unique molecular identifiers, was generated. TCRdb recomputed calls from the PCR reads with MiXCR, one row per CDR3 protein. There are about 240,000 distinct CDR3 sequences in the sample; around 12% occur only once, and 2% to 3% lies in the top ten. The sequenced sample was PBMCs from the stem cell graft donor, obtained from the stem cell graft. These receptor sequences come from a human donor who donated a stem cell graft to a child with acute lymphoblastic leukemia.

The rearrangement joins TRBV2 to TRBJ2-2; 7 nucleotides line up with TRBD1. Germline V lookup: CDR1 SNHLY, CDR2 FYNNEI. The CDR3 spans 15 residues. J was trimmed by 4 bases and V by 7 bases; bases with no gene match: 9. The CDR3 region is CASTSTGKITGELFF. Written as DNA, the CDR3 is TGTGCCAGCACCTCGACAGGGAAAATCACCGGGGAGCTGTTTTTT.

This clonotype came up many times. The chain carries TRBV12-3 or TRBV12-4 and TRBJ2-7; D remains ambiguous. Trimming cost V 3 bases and J 2 bases, with 14 bases left between them. The CDR3 runs to 15 residues. The CDR3, as DNA: TGTGCCAGCAGTTTTTTGAAGGATCGGACCTACGAGCAGTACTTC. It specifies CASSFLKDRTYEQYF.

This clonotype came up many times. This chain uses TRBV29-1 with TRBJ2-7; a weak D match, TRBD2 (6 bases). Germline-derived CDR1 and CDR2 are SQVTM and ANQGSEA. V was pared by 4 bases and J by 3 bases, with 13 bases between. The CDR3 loop spans 13 amino acids. The CDR3 region is CSVAGGVGYEQYF. The CDR3 DNA reads TGCAGCGTTGCCGGAGGGGTCGGCTACGAGCAGTACTTC.

This clonotype was observed at least ten times. The rearrangement joins TRBV5-1 to TRBJ2-7; D gene uncertain. Trimming left V 5 bases short and J 3 bases short, with 18 bases between. This CDR3 region has 15 residues. Germline V CDR1 and CDR2: SGHRS, YFSETQ. Here the CDR3 DNA reads TGCGCCAGCAGGGAAAGTTCCGGGTCGGGCTACGAGCAGTACTTC. This translates into CASRESSGSGYEQYF.

This clonotype was counted at least ten times. This sequence joins TRBV5-1 and TRBJ2-5, with unresolved D. The germline V gene encodes CDR1 SGHRS and CDR2 YFSETQ. The CDR3 consists of 12 residues. Trimming removed 4 bases from V and 5 bases from J, with 9 bases in between. The CDR3 DNA is TGCGCCAGCAGCAATGGGATGGAGACCCAGTACTTC. This sequence encodes CASSNGMETQYF.

This clonotype was observed many times. The chain recombines TRBV28 with TRBJ2-2; D may match TRBD1 or TRBD2 (5 bases each). The V end lost 0 bases, the J end lost 0 bases, and 8 bases lay between the germline ends. The CDR3 sequence is 16 residues long. Looked up from germline, CDR1 is MDHEN and CDR2 is SYDVKM. CDR3 coding DNA: TGTGCCAGCAGTTTATGGGGGACCTCGAACACCGGGGAGCTGTTTTTT. Amino acid sequence: CASSLWGTSNTGELFF.

This clonotype was seen only a few times. CDR3 in DNA: TGCGCCAGCAGCTGGGGGACAGGCGGCAATGAGCAGTTCTTC. Translation: CASSWGTGGNEQFF. The chain combines TRBV5-1 with TRBJ2-1; 8 bases align to TRBD1. J gave up 6 bases and V 3 bases, and 5 bases lay outside the gene matches. The CDR3 is 14 residues long. Per germline, CDR1 SGHRS and CDR2 YFSETQ.

This clonotype was counted at least ten times. The V and J genes are TRBV7-6 and TRBJ2-1, with 8 bases matching TRBD2. Trimming at V came to 7 bases and at J to 6 bases, leaving 8 bases not matched to a gene. Looked up from germline, CDR1 is SGHVS and CDR2 is FNYEAQ. CDR3 size: 14 residues. The CDR3, as DNA: TGTGCCAGCACCACGGGGGGGTCAGGCAATGAGCAGTTCTTC. Protein: CASTTGGSGNEQFF. Full variable domain (missing parts from reference TRBV7-6 and TRBJ2-1): GAGVSQSPRYKVTKRGQDVALRCDPISGHVSLYWYRQALGQGPEFLTYFNYEAQQDKSGLPNDRFSAERPEGSISTLTIQRTEQRDSAMYRCASTTGGSGNEQFFGPGTRLTVL.

This clonotype was seen at least ten times. V and J are TRBV5-1 and TRBJ2-2; D is perhaps TRBD1 or TRBD2 (7 bases each). V shed 6 bases and J shed 0 bases, with 18 bases lying between them. CDR1 SGHRS and CDR2 YFSETQ come from the germline V gene. The CDR3 is made up of 17 amino acids. CDR3 protein: CASMGGDRAPNTGELFF. The CDR3, as DNA: TGCGCCAGCATGGGGGGGGACAGAGCACCGAACACCGGGGAGCTGTTTTTT.

This clonotype was observed a single time. One base away lies a much larger clone, so this may be a sequencing read error. V is TRBV27 and J is TRBJ1-5, with D perhaps TRBD1 (5 bases). Germline CDR1 and CDR2: MNHEY and SMNVEV (reference sequence). There are 15 residues in the CDR3. Between the trimmed V and J ends, which lost 5 bases and 1 base, there was a span of 12 bases. CDR3 nucleotide sequence: TGTGCCAGCAGTCCTAGGACATGGAGCAATCAGCCCCAGCATTTT. The encoded protein is CASSPRTWSNQPQHF.

This clonotype occurred once. A read error may be the cause here, since a much bigger clone is one base away. V and J are TRBV6-2 or TRBV6-3 and TRBJ1-1; 7 nucleotides line up with TRBD1. Trimming took 2 bases from V and 0 from J; bases not matched to a gene: 6. Per the germline V gene, CDR1 is MNHEY and CDR2 is SVGEGT. The CDR3 consists of 16 residues. For the CDR3, the DNA is TGTGCCAGCAGTTACCGGTGGCAGGGGGTGAACACTGAAGCTTTCTTT. Its protein product is CASSYRWQGVNTEAFF.